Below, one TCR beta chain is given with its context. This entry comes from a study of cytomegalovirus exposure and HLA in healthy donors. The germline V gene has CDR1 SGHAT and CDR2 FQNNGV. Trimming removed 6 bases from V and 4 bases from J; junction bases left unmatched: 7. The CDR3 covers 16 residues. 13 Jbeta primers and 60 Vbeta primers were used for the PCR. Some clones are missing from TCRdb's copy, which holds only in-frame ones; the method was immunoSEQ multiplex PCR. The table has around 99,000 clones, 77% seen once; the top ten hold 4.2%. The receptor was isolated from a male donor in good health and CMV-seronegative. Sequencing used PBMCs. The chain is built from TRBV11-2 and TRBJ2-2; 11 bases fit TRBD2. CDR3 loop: CASSPTSGRGTGELFF. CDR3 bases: TGTGCCAGCAGTCCTACTAGCGGGAGAGGCACCGGGGAGCTGTTTTTT. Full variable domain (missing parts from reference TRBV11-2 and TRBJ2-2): EAGVAQSPRYKIIEKRQSVAFWCNPISGHATLYWYQQILGQGPKLLIQFQNNGVVDDSQLPKDRFSAERLKGVDSTLKIQPAKLEDSAVYLCASSPTSGRGTGELFFGEGSRLTVL.